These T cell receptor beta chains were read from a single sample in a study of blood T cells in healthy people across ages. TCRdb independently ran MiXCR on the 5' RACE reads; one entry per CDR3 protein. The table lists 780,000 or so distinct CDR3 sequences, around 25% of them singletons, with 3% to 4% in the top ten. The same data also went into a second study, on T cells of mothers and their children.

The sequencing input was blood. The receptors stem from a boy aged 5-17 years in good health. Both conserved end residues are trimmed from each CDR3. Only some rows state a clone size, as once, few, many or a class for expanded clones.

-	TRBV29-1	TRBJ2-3	SVETFTDTQY
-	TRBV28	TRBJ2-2	ASSQTGGYTNTGELF
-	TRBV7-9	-	ASSSGPGSEQY
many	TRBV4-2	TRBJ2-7	ASSFGTSGSSYEQY
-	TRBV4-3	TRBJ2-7	ASSQDRGAETYEQY
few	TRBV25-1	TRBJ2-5	ASSSSPLGETQY
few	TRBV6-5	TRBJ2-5	ASRPNRETQY
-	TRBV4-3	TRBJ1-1	ASSQDWRGGTEAF
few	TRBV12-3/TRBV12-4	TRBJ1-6	ASSFMGANSPLH
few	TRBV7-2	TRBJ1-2	ASSLVGEGGYT